Below, one TCR beta chain is given with its context. As yet, its antigen is unknown. Only in-frame clones appear in the TCRdb table, and some are missing; sequencing was by immunoSEQ multiplex PCR. Of just under 250,000 clones in the sample, approximately 87% were seen once. This specimen belongs to a study of Ad26.COV2.S vaccination and SARS-CoV-2 variants. This sample's treatment: roughly 18 received Ad26.COV2.S at low or high dose, single or two shots; 5 received placebo; per-sample allocation not given. The investigators took samples on day 63 after the first vaccine or placebo injection. At a Boston site, the person donating was an adult of 18-55 years. What was given as vaccine was an Ad26 vector encoding Wuhan-strain SARS-CoV-2 spike. Points from the study as a whole: Spike-specific TCR breadth ran higher among vaccine recipients than placebo recipients. Substantial breadth in spike-specific CD8+ and CD4+ T cell responses was reportedly seen after vaccination.

The clonotype originates from a person between 18 and 59 years old who received the Ad26.COV2.S COVID-19 vaccine or a placebo. Here the sequenced sample was peripheral blood, taken in a trial of Ad26.COV2.S vaccine versus placebo.

CDR3 sequence (DNA): TGTGCCAGTAGTATGCTTAGCCTGGGGGGACAGGCCTCCTACGAGCAGTACTTC. This encodes CASSMLSLGGQASYEQYF. The chain recombines TRBV19 with TRBJ2-7; 8 positions match TRBD1. The CDR3 is 18 amino acids. Germline values: CDR1 LNHDA, CDR2 SQIVND (reference sequence). V lost 3 bases and J lost 0; bases outside the gene matches: 13.